Each of the 2 T cell receptor beta chains below was sequenced from the same sample in a study of blood T cell repertoires in COVID-19. TCRdb's copy holds only in-frame clones and misses some; the assay was immunoSEQ multiplex PCR. The table shows around 300,000 clones, with roughly 90% occurring only once. Sequences were obtained from peripheral blood. These receptors came from a woman under 40 with COVID-19, enrolled during active disease.

The chain recombines TRBV5-5 with TRBJ2-1; D not certain. V was pared by 0 bases and J by 13 bases, with 8 bases between. CDR1 is SGHKS and CDR2 is YYEKEE in the germline V gene (reference sequence). The CDR3 is 11 residues long. DNA for the CDR3: TGTGCCAGCAGCTTGGATGGAGACCAGTTCTTC. Encoded protein: CASSLDGDQFF. The variable domain in full, with the rest retrieved from reference TRBV5-5 and TRBJ2-1, is DAGVTQSPTHLIKTRGQQVTLRCSPISGHKSVSWYQQVLGQGPQFIFQYYEKEERGRGNFPDRFSARQFPNYSSELNVNALLLGDSALYLCASSLDGDQFFGPGTRLTVL.

The chain has TRBV5-6 and TRBJ2-6; D is possibly TRBD1 (6 bases). The CDR3 is 11 residues long. Trimming cost V 4 bases and J 18 bases, with 14 bases left between them. CDR1 and CDR2 (germline): SGHDT, YYEEEE. DNA for the CDR3: TGTGCCAGCAGCACTGCAGGGGCTGGGACTTTC. Protein product: CASSTAGAGTF.